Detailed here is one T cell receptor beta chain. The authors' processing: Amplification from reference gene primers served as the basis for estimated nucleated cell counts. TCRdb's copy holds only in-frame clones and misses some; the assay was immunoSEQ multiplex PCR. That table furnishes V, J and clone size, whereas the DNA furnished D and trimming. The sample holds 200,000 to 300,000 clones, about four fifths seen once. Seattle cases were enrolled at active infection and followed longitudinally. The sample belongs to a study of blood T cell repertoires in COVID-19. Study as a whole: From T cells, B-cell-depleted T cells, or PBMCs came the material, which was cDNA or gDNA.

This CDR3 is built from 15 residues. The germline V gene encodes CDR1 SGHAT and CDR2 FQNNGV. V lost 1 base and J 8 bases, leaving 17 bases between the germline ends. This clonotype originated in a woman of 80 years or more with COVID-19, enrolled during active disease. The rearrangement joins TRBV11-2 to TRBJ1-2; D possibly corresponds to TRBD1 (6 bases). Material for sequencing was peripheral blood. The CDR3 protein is CASSLVRGSAGGYTF. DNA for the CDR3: TGTGCCAGCAGCTTAGTCAGGGGATCAGCGGGAGGCTACACCTTC.